The present T cell receptor beta chain was sequenced within a study of Ad26.COV2.S vaccination and SARS-CoV-2 variants. Points from the study as a whole: Compared with placebo recipients, vaccine recipients had higher spike-specific TCR breadth. Quantification of TCR breadth and depth may have yielded underestimates of total T cell responses.

Regarding this clone: No antigen is known for it.

Repertoires were generated with immunoSEQ multiplex PCR, while TCRdb's copy carries only in-frame clones and drops some. The sample yields 250,000 or so clones, roughly nine tenths seen once. Treatment indicated: over 15 received Ad26.COV2.S at low or high dose, single or two shots; roughly five received placebo; per-sample allocation not given. At day 63 after the first vaccine or placebo injection, samples were drawn. As its vector, the vaccine had Ad26, which expressed Wuhan-strain SARS-CoV-2 spike. The sequence came from a person between 18 and 65 years old who received the Ad26.COV2.S COVID-19 vaccine or a placebo. The source was peripheral blood, collected in a trial of Ad26.COV2.S vaccine versus placebo.

CDR3 sequence: CASSLYGGSNQPQHF. The DNA for the CDR3 is TGTGCCAGCAGCTTGTATGGGGGAAGCAATCAGCCCCAGCATTTT. The gene calls are TRBV5-6 and TRBJ1-5, with a tentative D call TRBD1 (5 bases). This CDR3 is built from 15 residues. Germline values: CDR1 SGHDT, CDR2 YYEEEE. The V and J ends lost 1 base and 1 base respectively, with 9 bases between them.